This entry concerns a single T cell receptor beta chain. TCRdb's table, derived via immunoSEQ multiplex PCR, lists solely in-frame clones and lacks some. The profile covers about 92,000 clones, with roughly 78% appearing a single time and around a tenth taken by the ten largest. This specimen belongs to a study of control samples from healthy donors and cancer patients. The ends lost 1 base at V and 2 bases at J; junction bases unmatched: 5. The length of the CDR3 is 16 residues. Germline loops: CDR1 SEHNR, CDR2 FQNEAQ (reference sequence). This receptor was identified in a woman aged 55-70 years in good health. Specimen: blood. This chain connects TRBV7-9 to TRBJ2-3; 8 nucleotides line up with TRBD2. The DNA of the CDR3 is TGTGCCAGCAGCTTAGATCCAGCGGGGGACACAGATACGCAGTATTTT. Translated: CASSLDPAGDTDTQYF.